Listed below are T cell receptor beta chains from one sample, sequenced in a study of cytomegalovirus exposure and HLA in healthy donors. Assay: immunoSEQ multiplex PCR; the TCRdb copy retains only in-frame clones and omits some. The data contain under 150,000 clones, 60% to 85% of them seen just once; the ten biggest clones take up about 3.4%. Input material: PBMCs. The receptors stem from a man aged 25-45 years in good health and CMV-seronegative. Each CDR3 is given with its conserved first and last residue. D genes are given only for firm matches. Clone size appears in some rows only: once, few, many, or a class for an expanded clone.

j_call | v_call | cdr3_length | d_call | clone_size | cdr3_nt | cdr3_aa
TRBJ2-1 | TRBV27 | 13 | NA | NA | TGTGCCAGCAGTCTCCCTCAGGGGTCTGAGCAGTTCTTC | CASSLPQGSEQFF
TRBJ1-2 | TRBV9 | 15 | NA | NA | TGTGCCAGCAGCGTAGCTGGCGGTCCTGGTAATGGCTACACCTTC | CASSVAGGPGNGYTF
TRBJ2-2 | TRBV11-2 | 15 | NA | NA | TGTGCCAGCAGCTTAAACGAGGGAAGGGCCGGGGAGCTGTTTTTT | CASSLNEGRAGELFF
TRBJ2-2 | TRBV5-4 | 16 | TRBD1 | once | TGTGCCAGCAGCTCCAGACAGGGCTCGGACACCGGGGAGCTGTTTTTT | CASSSRQGSDTGELFF
TRBJ1-1 | TRBV6-4 | 14 | NA | NA | TGTGCCAGCAGTGAAGGGAGTCCGAACACTGAAGCTTTCTTT | CASSEGSPNTEAFF
TRBJ1-2 | TRBV6-1 | 13 | TRBD1 | NA | TGTGCCAGCAGTGAGGGACAGAGCTATGGCTACACCTTC | CASSEGQSYGYTF
TRBJ1-4 | TRBV5-6 | 15 | NA | NA | TGTGCCAGCAGACCTCTTACTTCAACTAATGAAAAACTGTTTTTT | CASRPLTSTNEKLFF
TRBJ2-3 | TRBV5-1 | 13 | NA | NA | TGCGCCAGCAGCTTGGCGAGCACAGATACGCAGTATTTT | CASSLASTDTQYF
TRBJ2-5 | TRBV12-5 | 13 | NA | NA | TGTGCTAGTGGTTTGTCCGGGGGAGAGACCCAGTACTTC | CASGLSGGETQYF
TRBJ1-6 | TRBV5-4 | 14 | TRBD1 | NA | TGTGCCAGCAGCCTCGACAGGGACAATTCACCCCTCCACTTT | CASSLDRDNSPLHF
TRBJ2-7 | TRBV25-1 | 13 | TRBD2 | once | TGTGCCAGCAGCGGGGGGGCCGGCTACGAGCAGTACTTC | CASSGGAGYEQYF
TRBJ2-7 | TRBV28 | 14 | TRBD1 | NA | TGTGCCAGCAGCCTGACAGGGTTCGGCTACGAGCAGTACTTC | CASSLTGFGYEQYF
TRBJ2-2 | TRBV11-3 | 15 | TRBD1 | NA | TGTGCCAGCAGCCCCCGGGACAGAGCGGTCGGGGAGCTGTTTTTT | CASSPRDRAVGELFF
TRBJ2-1 | TRBV11-2 | 15 | NA | NA | TGTGCCAGCAGCTTAGAATTAGACGGAGAGGGTGAGCAGTTCTTC | CASSLELDGEGEQFF
TRBJ1-5 | TRBV7-9 | 16 | TRBD1 | NA | TGTGCCAGCAGCTGCTTCCGGGACAGCAGCAATCAGCCCCAGCATTTT | CASSCFRDSSNQPQHF
TRBJ2-7 | TRBV28 | 15 | TRBD1 | NA | TGTGCCAGCAGATCCCTCCCGGGACAGGGCCACGAGCAGTACTTC | CASRSLPGQGHEQYF
TRBJ2-5 | TRBV7-9 | 12 | NA | NA | TGTGCCAGCAGCTTAGGGGACTCCCGTTCGTACTTC | CASSLGDSRSYF
TRBJ1-5 | TRBV5-6 | 13 | NA | NA | TGTGCCAGCAGCTTGGCGAGGGATCAGCCCCAGCATTTT | CASSLARDQPQHF
TRBJ2-1 | TRBV7-2 | 18 | TRBD1 | NA | TGTGCCAGCAGCCTATATAGGGGGACAGCTGTCGCCTACAATGAGCAGTTCTTC | CASSLYRGTAVAYNEQFF
TRBJ1-4 | TRBV7-9 | 15 | TRBD1 | NA | TGTGCCAGCAGCCCGCAACAGGGGGCGCGTGAAAAACTGTTTTTT | CASSPQQGAREKLFF
TRBJ2-1 | TRBV7-7 | 14 | TRBD1 | NA | TGTGCCAGCAGCTTGGGGGACAGATACAATGAGCAGTTCTTC | CASSLGDRYNEQFF
TRBJ2-7 | TRBV12-5 | 13 | NA | once | TGTGCTAGTGGTTTGACACCCGTGGACGAGCAGTACTTC | CASGLTPVDEQYF
TRBJ1-2 | TRBV5-6 | 15 | NA | NA | TGTGCCAGCAGCTTACGGGGGTGGTTATACTATGGCTACACCTTC | CASSLRGWLYYGYTF
TRBJ1-5 | TRBV10-3 | 15 | TRBD1 | NA | TGTGCCATCAGCCAGGGACAGGGGGACAATCAGCCCCAGCATTTT | CAISQGQGDNQPQHF
TRBJ2-3 | TRBV28 | 14 | NA | NA | TGTGCCAGCAGTCTCGGGGGAGGAACAGATACGCAGTATTTT | CASSLGGGTDTQYF
TRBJ1-1 | TRBV4-1 | 14 | NA | NA | TGCGCCAGCAGCCTCTTTGAGTCGAACACTGAAGCTTTCTTT | CASSLFESNTEAFF
TRBJ1-5 | TRBV10-3 | 14 | TRBD1 | NA | TGTGCCATCAAAAAAACAGGGGGTAGTGAGCCCCAGCATTTT | CAIKKTGGSEPQHF
TRBJ2-1 | TRBV15 | 18 | TRBD2 | few | TGTGCCACCAGCAGAGATAAAGGAGCAGGCGGGGAGGGGAATGAGCAGTTCTTC | CATSRDKGAGGEGNEQFF
TRBJ1-2 | TRBV9 | 14 | TRBD1 | once | TGTGCCAGCAGCGGAGACAGGGGATTAAGTGGCTACACCTTC | CASSGDRGLSGYTF
TRBJ2-7 | TRBV18 | 12 | NA | NA | TGTGCCAGCTCACGTACAAAGTTCGAGCAGTACTTC | CASSRTKFEQYF
TRBJ2-2 | TRBV10-1 | 18 | NA | NA | TGCGCCAGCAGTGACCTTAAGGACTACGTTTCGAACACCGGGGAGCTGTTTTTT | CASSDLKDYVSNTGELFF
TRBJ1-1 | TRBV28 | 14 | NA | NA | TGTGCCAGCATATCCTCCTCTTTGAACACTGAAGCTTTCTTT | CASISSSLNTEAFF
TRBJ2-1 | TRBV30 | 16 | TRBD2 | NA | TGTGCCTGGAGTGTGACTAGCGGGAGGGCGGGCAATGAGCAGTTCTTC | CAWSVTSGRAGNEQFF
TRBJ2-1 | TRBV13 | 13 | NA | NA | TGTGCCAGCAGCTTAGGGTCTTACAATGAGCAGTTCTTC | CASSLGSYNEQFF
TRBJ2-7 | TRBV5-1 | 14 | NA | NA | TGCGCCAGCAGCTTGGTACCAGGCAACTACGAGCAGTACTTC | CASSLVPGNYEQYF
TRBJ2-7 | TRBV4-2 | 13 | NA | NA | TGTGCCAGCAGCCCCCAGGTGGGTGCCGAGCAGTACTTC | CASSPQVGAEQYF
TRBJ1-2 | TRBV6-6 | 13 | NA | NA | TGTGCCAGCAGTCCAGGGTTCAACTATGGCTACACCTTC | CASSPGFNYGYTF
TRBJ2-7 | TRBV9 | 15 | NA | NA | TGTGCCAGCAGCGTAGGAGACTCGAGCTCCTACGAGCAGTACTTC | CASSVGDSSSYEQYF
TRBJ1-1 | TRBV6-1 | 13 | NA | NA | TGTGCCAGCAGAGGGGAAAGCGGGACTGAAGCTTTCTTT | CASRGESGTEAFF
TRBJ2-7 | TRBV29-1 | 12 | NA | NA | TGCAGCGTTGGTAGCGGTTCCTACGAGCAGTACTTC | CSVGSGSYEQYF
TRBJ1-1 | TRBV6-1 | 14 | NA | NA | TGTGCCAGCAGCGCTAAACGGGGATACACTGAAGCTTTCTTT | CASSAKRGYTEAFF
TRBJ2-7 | TRBV5-1 | 15 | TRBD1 | NA | TGCGCCAGCAGCTTCGCCACAGGGGAAGGGTACGAGCAGTACTTC | CASSFATGEGYEQYF
TRBJ2-2 | TRBV28 | 16 | NA | once | TGTGCCAGCAGTTTATTGGGGGCGCCGAACACCGGGGAGCTGTTTTTT | CASSLLGAPNTGELFF
TRBJ1-2 | TRBV18 | 14 | NA | NA | TGTGCCAGCTCACCACTTGCCAGGATTAATGGCTACACCTTC | CASSPLARINGYTF
TRBJ2-7 | TRBV29-1 | 13 | NA | NA | TGCAGCGTTCCCGGCCCAGGGTCTTACGAGCAGTACTTC | CSVPGPGSYEQYF
TRBJ1-1 | TRBV6-6 | 13 | NA | NA | TGTGCCAGCAGTTACCCCGGACTTATAGAAGCTTTCTTT | CASSYPGLIEAFF